The TCR beta chain described here comes from a study of blood T cell repertoires in COVID-19. About the study: Acute-phase and convalescent COVID-19 samples originated in the United States, Italy and Spain. PBMCs, B-cell-depleted T cells, or T cells provided the cDNA or gDNA that made up the material.

Looked up from germline, CDR1 is SGHVS and CDR2 is FQNEAQ. V lost 4 bases and J 6 bases, leaving 21 bases between the germline ends. This CDR3 is built from 17 residues. Per the original methods: For nucleated cells, counts were estimated from reference gene primer amplification. Produced via immunoSEQ multiplex PCR; TCRdb's table is partial and in-frame only. Clonal size and the V and J genes are those of that table, whereas D and trimming came from the DNA. Among around 280,000 clones listed, around 84% were seen once. V is TRBV7-8 and J is TRBJ1-4; a possible D gene is TRBD1 (6 bases). This clonotype originated in a man aged 70 or older with acute or convalescent COVID-19. The sequencing input was peripheral blood. CDR3 amino acids: CASSSPFGGGLHEKLFF. CDR3 nucleotides: TGTGCCAGCAGCTCGCCGTTCGGGGGGGGCCTCCATGAAAAACTGTTTTTT.